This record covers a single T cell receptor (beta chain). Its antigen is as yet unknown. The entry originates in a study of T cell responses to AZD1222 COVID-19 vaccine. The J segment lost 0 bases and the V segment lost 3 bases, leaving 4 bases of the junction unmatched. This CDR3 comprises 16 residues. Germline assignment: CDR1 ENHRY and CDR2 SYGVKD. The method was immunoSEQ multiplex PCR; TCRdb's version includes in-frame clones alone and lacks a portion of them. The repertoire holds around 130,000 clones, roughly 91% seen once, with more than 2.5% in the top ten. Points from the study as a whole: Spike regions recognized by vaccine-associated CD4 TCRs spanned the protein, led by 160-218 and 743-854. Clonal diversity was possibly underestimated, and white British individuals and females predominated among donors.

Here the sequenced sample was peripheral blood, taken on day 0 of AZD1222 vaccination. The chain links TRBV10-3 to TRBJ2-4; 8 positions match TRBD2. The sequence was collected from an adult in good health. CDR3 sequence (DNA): TGTGCCATCAGTGAAGAGCTAGCGGGAGCCAAAAACATTCAGTACTTC. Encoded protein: CAISEELAGAKNIQYF.